This T cell receptor beta chain was observed in a study of beta chain features in type 1 diabetes. Expressed TCRB transcripts were sequenced after all isolated RNA was converted to cDNA. TCRdb's copy holds only in-frame clones and misses some; the assay was immunoSEQ multiplex PCR. This table has some 250,000 clones, 25% to 30% appearing once. CDR3 size: 15 residues. From germline, CDR1 is SGHNT and CDR2 YYREEE (reference sequence). V was cut by 4 bases and J by 1 base, with 14 bases left in between. Findings and limits, study-wide: PCR may have favored shorter templates equally in patients and controls. People with Type 1 diabetes carried modestly yet significantly shorter TCRB CDR3s in all four CD4+ subsets. Lower insertion and higher deletion counts appeared at VDJ junctions in type 1 diabetes patients.

Concerning this clone: The antigen is not known.

This rearrangement joins TRBV5-4 to TRBJ1-2; D unclear. Material for sequencing was central memory CD4+ T cells from blood. This clonotype originated in a man aged 25 to 40 in good health. The CDR3 loop reads CASSPSGRFNYGYTF. The CDR3 region has the DNA TGTGCCAGCAGCCCGAGTGGGCGGTTTAACTATGGCTACACCTTC.